These T cell receptor beta chains were read from a single sample in a study of T cell responses to AZD1222 COVID-19 vaccine. Measured with immunoSEQ multiplex PCR; TCRdb has only the in-frame clones, and not every one. This table holds some 63,000 clones, around 84% found once. Sequencing was performed on peripheral blood, taken on day 0 of AZD1222 vaccination. All receptors come from an adult in good health. The CDR3 runs from the conserved cysteine through the conserved F or W. D genes are given only for firm matches. Size values are once, few and many counts, or a class for expanded clones, and some rows have none.

TRBV7-9	TRBJ1-4	TRBD1	NA	TGTGCCAGCAGCCTGTCGACAGGGGTAATTGAAAAACTGTTTTTT	CASSLSTGVIEKLFF
TRBV4-2	TRBJ1-2	NA	NA	TGTGCCAGCAGCCAAACGCAGGGCACCTTGTATGGCTACACCTTC	CASSQTQGTLYGYTF
TRBV25-1	TRBJ2-1	NA	once	TGTGCCAGCAGTGAATACGAGCAAAGCTCCTACAATGAGCAGTTCTTC	CASSEYEQSSYNEQFF
TRBV7-2	TRBJ2-5	NA	NA	TGTGCCAGCAGCTTAGTCACGGAAGAGACCCAGTACTTC	CASSLVTEETQYF
TRBV7-2	TRBJ1-1	NA	NA	TGTGCCGGCAGCTCCTTCAAAGTCAACACTGAAGCTTTCTTT	CAGSSFKVNTEAFF
TRBV7-9	TRBJ2-7	NA	NA	TGTGCCAGCAGCTTAGAGGGTTCCGAGCAGTACTTC	CASSLEGSEQYF
TRBV9	TRBJ1-1	NA	NA	TGTGCCAGCAGCGTGGACATCATGAACACTGAAGCTTTCTTT	CASSVDIMNTEAFF
TRBV11-2	TRBJ1-1	TRBD1	NA	TGTGCCAGCAGATCACAGGGGGACACTGAAGCTTTCTTT	CASRSQGDTEAFF
TRBV28	TRBJ2-5	TRBD2	NA	TGTGCCAGCAGTTGGCTAGCGGGAATAAAGACCCAGTACTTC	CASSWLAGIKTQYF
TRBV30	TRBJ2-1	NA	NA	TGTGCCTGGAGCACTGGGAATGAGCAGTTCTTC	CAWSTGNEQFF
TRBV6-2/TRBV6-3	TRBJ2-6	TRBD1	NA	TGTGCCAGCAGTTACCCCGGGACAGGTCTTAGGGCCAACGTCCTGACTTTC	CASSYPGTGLRANVLTF
TRBV7-3	TRBJ2-2	NA	NA	TGTGCCAGCAGCCCCAGGGGGGGCCGATGGGGAGGCGGGGAGCTGTTTTTT	CASSPRGGRWGGGELFF
TRBV7-2	TRBJ1-5	NA	NA	TGTGCCAGCAGCTTAGCAGGGTTCGGGCAGCCCCAGCATTTT	CASSLAGFGQPQHF
TRBV9	TRBJ1-1	NA	NA	TGTGCCAGCAGCTCCCAAGGGGCGGACACTGAAGCTTTCTTT	CASSSQGADTEAFF
TRBV27	TRBJ1-2	TRBD1	NA	TGTGCCAGCAGTCCCTGGGGACAGGGCAATGGCTACACCTTC	CASSPWGQGNGYTF
TRBV5-4	TRBJ2-4	TRBD1	NA	TGTGCCAGCAGCGTCGGGGGGACAGGGGACAACATTCAGTACTTC	CASSVGGTGDNIQYF
TRBV18	TRBJ1-6	NA	NA	TGTGCCAGCTCCGGGGATTTCCCTTCACCCCTCCACTTT	CASSGDFPSPLHF
TRBV11-3	TRBJ2-2	TRBD1	NA	TGTGCCAGCAGTCCCGGGACAGGCGACACCGGGGAGCTGTTTTTT	CASSPGTGDTGELFF
TRBV3-1/TRBV3-2	TRBJ2-7	TRBD2	NA	TGTGCCAGCAGCCAAGGGACTAGGACCTACGAGCAGTACTTC	CASSQGTRTYEQYF
TRBV3-1/TRBV3-2	TRBJ2-6	NA	NA	TGTGCCAGCAGCCAAGATGTCCGGGACTTTGGGGCCAACGTCCTGACTTTC	CASSQDVRDFGANVLTF